Included here is one T cell receptor (beta chain) sequence, with context. Its antigen is unidentified. The germline V gene has CDR1 KGHSH and CDR2 LQKENI. The CDR3 runs to 14 residues. Trimming took 6 bases from V and 4 from J, leaving 14 bases between them. The sample belongs to a study of vaccination effects on CD4 cells after COVID-19. On the study more broadly: Following the second dose by a median of 72 days, the post-vaccine samples were obtained.

Using viral peptide pools, the ViraFEST assay grew out antigen-specific CD4+ T cells prior to sequencing. With approximately ten days of culture completed, CD4+ T cells were isolated. Each participant was given two doses of one vaccine (BNT162b2 or mRNA-1273). Having tested negative for nucleocapsid antibodies, the vaccine recipients showed no prior SARS-CoV-2 infection. A density of approximately 2 million PBMC per well was used; these cells were cultured with 10 IU/ml IL-2 and roughly 10 ug/ml peptides. Study-wide points: Limitations: small convalescent group and missing early post-infection timepoints.

TCRdb's table, derived via immunoSEQ multiplex PCR, lists solely in-frame clones and lacks some. The data contain over 25,000 clones, 75% to 90% of them seen just once; the ten biggest clones take up 5% to 6.5%. This receptor was taken from a human donor who received a COVID-19 vaccine. Some clones in this sample may be carry-over from other donors' samples. The sample in question was CD4+ T cells from PBMCs cultured with SARS-CoV-2 spike peptides, obtained after COVID-19 vaccination. The rearrangement uses TRBV18 and TRBJ2-3; TRBD2 might be the D (6 bases). CDR3 DNA: TGTGCCAGCTCCCTAGGAGGGCCCCCAGATACGCAGTATTTT. It is translated as CASSLGGPPDTQYF.